The T cell receptor beta chain described here comes from a study of blood T cell repertoires in COVID-19 (dated by TCRdb to the early 2020s). For the study in its entirety: Samples covering the acute and convalescent phases of COVID-19 were provided by collaborators in the United States, Italy and Spain. The prospective study material was composed of cDNA or gDNA derived from T cells, B-cell-depleted T cells, or PBMCs. Subjects who had been exposed to COVID-19, were actively infected with it, or had recovered from it provided the deeply sampled blood TCRbeta repertoires that made up the dataset. A freely available public database, intended as a resource for researchers studying the immune response to SARS-CoV-2, is where the repertoires were released. Samples came from the ongoing ImmuneRACE study (first 160 participants) plus 1,254 subjects from 6 global collaborators. Sample metadata almost always included a de-identified subject ID, COVID-19 status, age in years and sex. HLA class I and class II types, where available, came from metadata supplied by the sample provider rather than from assay-based typing.

The research as a whole found: The quantity of clinical and demographic metadata differed by source and by participant and was supplied without curation.

The immunoSEQ Assay, a bias-controlled multiplex PCR, was used to amplify TCRbeta CDR3 regions from genomic DNA. As for the authors' bioinformatics: The number of nucleated cells in each sample was estimated from the amplification of reference gene primers within the assay. To quantify the absolute abundance of each unique TCRbeta CDR3 rearrangement, sequence reads were collapsed and filtered. For each sample, productive Simpson clonality was calculated as the square root of Simpson's diversity index across productive rearrangements. TCRdb holds this immuneACCESS table with in-frame rearrangements only. Some clones are missing; in checked studies, unresolved V genes explain under half, and the rest has no known cause. Clone size and the V and J calls come from that table; the DNA yielded D and trimming. Recorded for this sample are 97,000 or so clones; just over 90% of them occurred a single time. The top ten constitute about 1.8% of the sample.

Each collaborating institution followed its own protocols to collect whole blood in K2EDTA tubes. For TCRbeta analysis, collaborators shipped samples as frozen whole blood, isolated PBMCs, or DNA extracted from either of those sample types. The CDR3 sequence holds 12 residues, the cysteine and phenylalanine included. Just the 36-base CDR3 DNA is kept, in frame starting at base 1. The germline V gene encodes CDR1 MNHEY and CDR2 SVGAGI. V is reduced by 6 bases and J by 4 bases, leaving a spacing of 7 bases between them. This clone was found once. What this receptor recognizes is not known. No base-level quality is on record; no much larger clone is a single base apart.

This TCR came from a man aged 55 to 69 with acute or convalescent COVID-19. Sequencing used peripheral blood. The sequence joins TRBV6-5 to TRBJ1-5, with no D gene named confidently. The CDR3 amino acid sequence is: CASRAPNQPQHF. The DNA sequence is given as TGTGCCAGCAGGGCCCCTAATCAGCCCCAGCATTTT.